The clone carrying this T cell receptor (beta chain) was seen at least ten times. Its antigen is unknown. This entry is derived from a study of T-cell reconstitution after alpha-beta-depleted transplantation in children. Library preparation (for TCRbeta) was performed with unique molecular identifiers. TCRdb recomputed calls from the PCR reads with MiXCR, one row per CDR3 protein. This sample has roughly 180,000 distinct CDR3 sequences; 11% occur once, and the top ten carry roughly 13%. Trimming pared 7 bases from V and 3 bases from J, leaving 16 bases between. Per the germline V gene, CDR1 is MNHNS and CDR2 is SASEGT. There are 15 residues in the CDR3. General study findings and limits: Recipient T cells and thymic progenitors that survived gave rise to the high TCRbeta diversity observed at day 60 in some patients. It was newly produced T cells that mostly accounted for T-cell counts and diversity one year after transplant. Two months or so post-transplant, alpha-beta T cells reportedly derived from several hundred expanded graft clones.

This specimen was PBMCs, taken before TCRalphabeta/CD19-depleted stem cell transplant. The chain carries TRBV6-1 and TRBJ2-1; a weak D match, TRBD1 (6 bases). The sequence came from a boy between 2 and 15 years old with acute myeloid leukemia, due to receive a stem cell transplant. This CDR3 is CASNPVGAGYNEQFF. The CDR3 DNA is TGTGCCAGCAACCCGGTGGGGGCGGGCTACAATGAGCAGTTCTTC.